Sequencing of this T cell receptor (beta chain) was carried out in a study of blood T cell repertoires in COVID-19. Looking at the study overall: The United States, Italy and Spain supplied acute and convalescent COVID-19 samples.

This study enrolled people aged about 18 to 100 from about two dozen US geographic areas. In the authors' workflow: Nucleated cell number was recorded as an estimate derived from reference gene primer amplification. Produced via immunoSEQ multiplex PCR; TCRdb's table is partial and in-frame only. The DNA was the basis for D and trimming; V, J and clone size are from that table. The data show 260,000 or so clones, about 91% seen once. The CDR3 consists of 14 residues. In germline, CDR1 is SNHLY, CDR2 FYNNEI. V lost 6 bases to trimming and J lost 0 bases, with 11 bases between them. The genes are TRBV2 and TRBJ1-1; D is perhaps TRBD1 (6 bases). The sequence was collected from a woman in her 40s with acute COVID-19. What was sequenced was PBMCs or T cells enriched from blood (not recorded which). CDR3 DNA sequence: TGTGCCAGCAGGGAGGACAGCCTGAACACTGAAGCTTTCTTT. It encodes CASREDSLNTEAFF. Based on the CDR3 plus reference TRBV2 and TRBJ1-1, the full variable domain is EPEVTQTPSHQVTQMGQEVILRCVPISNHLYFYWYRQILGQKVEFLVSFYNNEISEKSEIFDDQFSVERPDGSNFTLKIRSTKLEDSAMYFCASREDSLNTEAFFGQGTRLTVV.